The sequence of this T cell receptor beta chain was determined in a study of cytomegalovirus exposure and HLA in healthy donors. Regarding the study as a whole: What a later analysis showed was that several of the most significant clusters appeared linked to common viral pathogens. Presence/absence comparisons presumed near-even sequencing depth among donors.

Remarks on this clone: Its specificity is unknown.

Both 60 Vbeta primers and 13 Jbeta primers went into the PCR. Clones were read by immunoSEQ multiplex PCR, and TCRdb kept only the in-frame ones, dropping some. Its table records 130,000 or so clones. Looked up from germline, CDR1 is LGHNA and CDR2 is YSLEER. This CDR3 contains 14 residues. Trimming took 0 bases from V and 8 from J, leaving 13 bases between them. Specimen: PBMCs. The receptor comes from a middle-aged woman in good health and CMV-seronegative. This chain connects TRBV4-3 to TRBJ1-2; D not resolved. The DNA for the CDR3 is TGCGCCAGCAGCCAAGATGCACGAGATGAAGGCTACACCTTC. Its translation: CASSQDARDEGYTF.